These 27 T cell receptor beta chains originate from one sample sequenced in a study of blood T cells in healthy people across ages. Alongside a J-beta primer mix, a sample-barcoded 5' primer served in a second PCR lasting roughly 6 to 11 cycles. TCRdb recomputed calls from the 5' RACE reads with MiXCR, one row per CDR3 protein. The profile shows approximately 810,000 distinct CDR3 sequences, approximately 35% of them singletons. The sequencing input was blood. The receptors come from a man aged 18 to 30 in good health.

In this sample, this clonotype turned up once. One base away lies a much larger clone, so this may be a sequencing read error. V gene TRBV2 combines with J gene TRBJ2-1, with D possibly matching TRBD1 (5 bases). Germline assignment: CDR1 SNHLY and CDR2 FYNNEI. There are 13 residues in the CDR3. V dropped 11 bases and J dropped 6 bases, with 17 bases sitting between them. The CDR3 region has the DNA TGTGCCTCCGACAGCCTGGAAGCCAATGAGCAGTTCTTC. This translates into CASDSLEANEQFF.

This chain links TRBV10-3 with TRBJ1-1; 9 nucleotides match TRBD1. CDR3 size: 14 residues. V trimming: 3 bases; J trimming: 7 bases; junction bases outside the gene matches: 6. Germline V CDR1 and CDR2: ENHRY, SYGVKD. The CDR3 protein is CAISDEDRGGEAFF. CDR3 nucleotide sequence: TGTGCCATCAGTGACGAGGACAGGGGCGGTGAAGCTTTCTTT.

The chain combines TRBV6-1 with TRBJ1-5; possible D gene TRBD1, 6 bases. V was trimmed by 7 bases and J by 2 bases, leaving 21 bases between them. Looked up from germline, CDR1 is MNHNS and CDR2 is SASEGT. The CDR3 sequence is 17 residues long. The CDR3 bases are TGTGCCAGCAATGGATCCGAGGGGGGGATTGGCAATCAGCCCCAGCATTTT. It is translated as CASNGSEGGIGNQPQHF.

J is TRBJ1-4 and V is TRBV4-1; D is uncertain. The CDR3 has 17 amino acids. The germline gives CDR1 MGHRA, CDR2 YSYEKL. The ends were cut back, 4 bases at V and 6 bases at J, with 21 bases in the middle. CDR3 sequence reads: CASSLKSQTSRDEKLFF. The CDR3 DNA is TGCGCCAGCAGCCTGAAATCTCAAACCTCTCGGGATGAAAAACTGTTTTTT.

With regard to this clonotype: A clone one base away is much larger, so this may be a read error. The chain uses TRBV7-7 and TRBJ2-7; TRBD1 might be the D (6 bases). Looked up from germline, CDR1 is SSHAT and CDR2 is FNYEAQ (reference sequence). The length of the CDR3 is 17 residues. The CDR3 bases are TGTGCTAGCAGCCCATCCACAGGGTACGAAACAGTCAATGAGCAGTACTTC. It translates to CASSPSTGYETVNEQYF.

A single count supports this clonotype. The rearrangement joins TRBV3-1 to TRBJ2-1; 8 bases agree with TRBD1. The CDR3 sequence is 13 residues long. CDR1 and CDR2 (germline): LGHDT, YNNKEL (reference sequence). V trimming: 3 bases; J trimming: 7 bases; junction bases outside the gene matches: 2. The CDR3 region has the DNA TGTGCCAGCAGCCAGTGGACAGGGAATGAGCAGTTCTTC. Encoded protein: CASSQWTGNEQFF.

A remark on this clonotype: Germline and junction disagree at one end, which may indicate a read error. The genes are TRBV29-1 and TRBJ2-2; D may be TRBD1 or TRBD2 (5 bases each). Per the germline V gene, CDR1 is SQVTM and CDR2 is ANQGSEA. The CDR3 extends over 14 amino acids. This CDR3 is CSVGTGPNTGELSF. CDR3 DNA sequence: TGCAGCGTTGGCACAGGTCCGAACACCGGGGAGCTGTCTTTT.

This clonotype has a handful of counts. The CDR3 DNA sequence: TGCAGTGCTCTCGGACAGGGGGAAGTCGTCTATGGCTACACCTTC. It yields the protein CSALGQGEVVYGYTF. The V call is TRBV20-1, the J call TRBJ1-2, with 10 bases identical to TRBD1. Germline CDR1 and CDR2: DFQATT and SNEGSKA (reference sequence). V shed 5 bases and J 4 bases; nucleotides not matched to a gene: 10. This CDR3 region has 15 residues.

The rearrangement links TRBV12-3 or TRBV12-4 to TRBJ2-1, with TRBD1 as a possible D gene (6 bases). The V gene lost 6 bases and the J gene lost 7 bases, with 16 bases spanning the gap. The CDR3 covers 14 residues. DNA for the CDR3: TGTGCCAGCAGCACACAGGGTTCTGGAAATGAGCAGTTCTTC. Amino acids: CASSTQGSGNEQFF.

This clonotype appeared many times. The V call is TRBV12-3 or TRBV12-4, the J call TRBJ1-5, with D tentatively TRBD1 (6 bases). The CDR3 is 15 amino acids. V was trimmed by 3 bases and J by 5 bases, leaving 14 bases between them. CDR3 DNA sequence: TGTGCCAGCAGTTTTGGGGGGGCACTGGATCAGCCCCAGCATTTT. The encoded protein is CASSFGGALDQPQHF.

The V and J genes are TRBV4-1 and TRBJ2-7; 7 positions match TRBD1. The CDR3 is 15 residues long. J lost 6 bases, V lost 2 bases, and 10 bases had no gene match. Germline V CDR1 and CDR2: MGHRA, YSYEKL. The CDR3 here is CASSQQQGSWGEQYF. The CDR3 DNA sequence: TGCGCCAGCAGCCAACAACAGGGGTCGTGGGGCGAGCAGTACTTC.

On this clonotype itself: Relative to the germline gene, one junction end is altered; a read error may explain this. V gene TRBV28 combines with J gene TRBJ2-3; the match to TRBD2 covers 9 bases. CDR3 length equals 21 residues. Germline-derived CDR1 and CDR2 are MDHEN and SYDVKM. The CDR3 spells CACSHHRLAEFPTSSTDTQYF. Here the CDR3 DNA reads TGTGCCTGCAGTCACCACCGACTAGCGGAATTTCCTACCTCTAGCACAGATACGCAGTATTTT.

This chain joins TRBV6-1 and TRBJ1-2; 7 bases agree with TRBD1. J lost 5 bases, V lost 8 bases, and 23 bases had no gene match. Germline values: CDR1 MNHNS, CDR2 SASEGT. The CDR3 is 18 residues long. CDR3 DNA: TGTGCCAGCTCAACAGGGGACACCTTCTCTCCTTTTGCGTATGGCTACACCTTC. Its protein is CASSTGDTFSPFAYGYTF.

This clonotype was seen ten or more times. This chain links TRBV20-1 with TRBJ2-1, with 8 bases that match TRBD1. CDR3 length: 13 amino acids. The germline CDR1 and CDR2 sequences are DFQATT and SNEGSKA (reference sequence). Germline trimming cut 6 bases from V and 3 bases from J; bases unmatched to any gene: 4. In DNA, the CDR3 is TGCAGTGCCCAAGGACAGGGCTACAATGAGCAGTTCTTC. Translating it yields CSAQGQGYNEQFF.

The sample holds a few counts of this clonotype. This chain links TRBV5-1 with TRBJ2-1; a possible D gene is TRBD1 (6 bases). Between the trimmed V and J ends, which lost 0 bases and 2 bases, there was a span of 12 bases. This CDR3 spans 16 amino acids. Germline V lookup: CDR1 SGHRS, CDR2 YFSETQ. The CDR3 nucleotides read TGCGCCAGCAGCTTGGGAACAGGGCCACCCTACAATGAGCAGTTCTTC. Its protein is CASSLGTGPPYNEQFF.

The CDR3 here is CSVGGPAEQYF. CDR3 DNA sequence: TGCAGCGTTGGAGGGCCAGCCGAGCAGTACTTC. The rearrangement links TRBV29-1 to TRBJ2-4; a possible D gene is TRBD2 (5 bases). The J call is uncertain, as TRBJ2-7 better fits the DNA end. This CDR3 contains 11 residues. Germline V gene lookup returns CDR1 SQVTM and CDR2 ANQGSEA.

V gene TRBV4-1 combines with J gene TRBJ1-2, with D possibly TRBD1 on 5 matching bases. The V end lost 2 bases, the J end lost 1 base, and 14 bases lay between the germline ends. There are 16 residues in the CDR3. CDR1 and CDR2 (germline): MGHRA, YSYEKL. CDR3 in DNA: TGCGCCAGCAGCCAATATTACGCCGGGGGTAACTATGGCTACACCTTC. The encoded protein is CASSQYYAGGNYGYTF.

This clonotype was seen only a few times. The chain uses TRBV20-1 and TRBJ1-4, with 7 bases fitting TRBD1. Germline V gives CDR1 DFQATT, CDR2 SNEGSKA (reference sequence). The trim removed 3 bases at V and 4 bases at J, leaving 8 bases unmatched. The CDR3 is 15 amino acids. CDR3 loop: CSASEPGTDNEKLFF. For the CDR3, the DNA is TGCAGTGCTAGCGAGCCCGGGACAGATAATGAAAAACTGTTTTTT.

This clonotype has a single count. The rearrangement uses TRBV6-2 or TRBV6-3 and TRBJ2-5; 7 bases agree with TRBD2. V shed 3 bases, J shed 11 bases, and the junction held 15 bases outside the gene matches. This CDR3 contains 15 residues. Germline V gene lookup returns CDR1 MNHEY and CDR2 SVGEGT. The CDR3 DNA reads TGTGCCAGCAGTTATGAGACTAGCAATAACAATGAGCAGTACTTC. Its translation is CASSYETSNNNEQYF.

The chain has TRBV20-1 and TRBJ2-7; D gene unclear. Per germline, CDR1 DFQATT and CDR2 SNEGSKA (reference sequence). CDR3 length: 16 residues. Trimming shortened V by 0 bases and J by 0 bases, and 15 bases separated the two germline ends. CDR3 amino acids: CSARDASRYSSYEQYF. Written as DNA, the CDR3 is TGCAGTGCTAGAGATGCTTCTAGGTACAGCTCCTACGAGCAGTACTTC.

This clonotype was seen more than once but under ten times. V gene TRBV20-1 combines with J gene TRBJ1-6; no definite D call. CDR1 DFQATT and CDR2 SNEGSKA come from the germline V gene (reference sequence). The length of the CDR3 is 13 residues. V was shortened by 6 bases and J by 5 bases, with 11 bases between the two germline ends. The CDR3 protein is CSAAPNDNSPLHF. The CDR3 nucleotides are TGCAGTGCCGCCCCAAATGATAATTCACCCCTCCACTTT.

The chain employs TRBV27 and TRBJ2-4, with a possible D match to TRBD2 (5 bases). The closer fit of TRBJ2-7 to the DNA end suggests the J call may be wrong. CDR3 length equals 13 residues. Germline values: CDR1 MNHEY, CDR2 SMNVEV (reference sequence). The CDR3 sequence: CASREGAPGEQYF. The CDR3 DNA reads TGTGCCAGTCGAGAGGGAGCCCCTGGCGAGCAGTACTTC.

This clonotype was counted a few times. The chain uses TRBV6-5 and TRBJ2-1, with D possibly being TRBD2 (5 bases). Trimming pared 6 bases from V and 3 bases from J, leaving 15 bases between. The CDR3 length is 15 residues. Germline CDR1 MNHEY, CDR2 SVGAGI. This chain's CDR3 is CASRPSSGGYNEQFF. The CDR3 DNA sequence: TGTGCCAGCAGGCCCAGTTCCGGAGGCTACAATGAGCAGTTCTTC.

This clonotype was detected only a few times. The chain uses TRBV7-2 and TRBJ1-2; D is ambiguous. Germline assignment: CDR1 SGHTA and CDR2 FQGNSA. The V end lost 5 bases, the J end lost 8 bases, and 18 bases lay between the germline ends. This CDR3 is built from 14 residues. The chain's CDR3 is CASSPGLAGGGYTF. For the CDR3, the DNA is TGTGCCAGCAGCCCAGGACTTGCCGGAGGGGGCTACACCTTC.

This clonotype was seen a few times. The chain joins TRBV7-2 to TRBJ2-4, with D unclear. Germline CDR1 SGHTA, CDR2 FQGNSA. The CDR3 consists of 17 residues. The V gene lost 1 base and the J gene lost 0 bases, with 13 bases spanning the gap. The DNA for the CDR3 is TGTGCCAGCAGCTTAGTCCGTACCAGCCCAGCCAAAAACATTCAGTACTTC. Translating gives CASSLVRTSPAKNIQYF.

As regards this clonotype: Possible read error: a much larger clone is one base away. The rearrangement links TRBV4-3 to TRBJ1-2; no clear D gene. Between the trimmed V and J ends, which lost 1 base and 2 bases, there was a span of 11 bases. This CDR3 is built from 15 residues. Looked up from germline, CDR1 is LGHNA and CDR2 is YSLEER. This CDR3 is CASSQVPTENYGYTF. The DNA for the CDR3 is TGCGCCAGCAGCCAAGTTCCTACGGAGAACTATGGCTACACCTTC.

This clonotype was recorded once. The chain is built from TRBV4-2 and TRBJ2-1; D ambiguous. Germline CDR1 LGHNA, CDR2 YNFKEQ. This CDR3 is built from 15 residues. V lost 0 bases to trimming and J lost 7 bases, with 13 bases between them. DNA of the CDR3: TGTGCCAGCAGCCAAGAAGACCGCCTACCTAATGAGCAGTTCTTC. This sequence encodes CASSQEDRLPNEQFF.